This TCR beta chain was captured in a study of T cell clonotyping in hematopoietic cell transplantation. Clones were sequenced by immunoSEQ multiplex PCR, and TCRdb holds only the in-frame ones, with some missing. The table has about 36,000 clones, approximately 88% seen once. CDR1 and CDR2 (germline): MDHEN, SYDVKM. This CDR3 is built from 13 residues. The V segment lost 6 bases and the J segment 6 bases; nucleotides outside the gene matches: 7. This sequence originates from a woman aged 40 to 50 in good health. Some clones in this sample may be carry-over from other donors' samples. The sample taken for sequencing was peripheral blood mononuclear cells. This sequence joins TRBV28 and TRBJ2-7; 8 bases are a match to TRBD1. DNA of the CDR3: TGTGCCAGCAGGGGTCCAGGGGGCTTCGAGCAGTACTTC. It translates to CASRGPGGFEQYF.